Listed here are 18 T cell receptor beta chains from one sample, sequenced in a study of blood T cell repertoires in COVID-19. TCRdb's table, derived via immunoSEQ multiplex PCR, lists solely in-frame clones and lacks some. The data show about 170,000 clones, approximately 83% seen once. Sequenced: peripheral blood. The source of these receptors is a man in his 70s with active or convalescent COVID-19.

The chain couples TRBV25-1 to TRBJ1-3, with TRBD1 identical over 11 bases. This CDR3 has 15 residues. Germline V gene sequence: CDR1 MGHDK, CDR2 SYGVNS. J lost 5 bases, V lost 3 bases, and 3 bases had no gene match. The CDR3 spells CASSEGTGGRNTIYF. CDR3 coding DNA: TGTGCCAGCAGTGAGGGGACAGGGGGTAGAAACACCATATATTTT.

This clone was seen ten or more times. The sample carries other DNA sequences with the same CDR3. V gene TRBV11-2 combines with J gene TRBJ2-2; the D is unclear. CDR1 is SGHAT, CDR2 FQNNGV, per germline. V gave up 2 bases and J gave up 1 base, with 5 bases separating them. The CDR3 runs to 14 residues. CDR3 sequence reads: CASSLKRNTGELFF. The DNA for the CDR3 is TGTGCCAGCAGCTTAAAGCGGAACACCGGGGAGCTGTTTTTT.

The chain couples TRBV9 to TRBJ2-2; 7 bases map to TRBD2. The CDR3 has 16 amino acids. Looked up from germline, CDR1 is SGDLS and CDR2 is YYNGEE. V dropped 0 bases and J dropped 8; count of bases not matched to a gene: 10. CDR3 region: CASSVVTSSRSGELFF. The CDR3 DNA follows: TGTGCCAGCAGCGTAGTGACTAGCAGCCGGTCAGGGGAGCTGTTTTTT.

The DNA for the CDR3 is TGTGCCAGCAGCCAAGATCTACGCACCTCTGGGGCCAACGTCCTGACTTTC. It yields the protein CASSQDLRTSGANVLTF. J is TRBJ2-6 and V is TRBV3-1 (or the pseudogene TRBV3-2); D is undetermined. In germline, CDR1 is LGHDT, CDR2 YNNKEL (reference sequence). The length of the CDR3 is 17 residues. Deletions cut 0 bases from V and 0 bases from J, with 9 bases between.

This rearrangement joins TRBV3-1 (or the pseudogene TRBV3-2) to TRBJ2-3; D possibly corresponds to TRBD1 (6 bases). CDR3 length equals 16 residues. Trimming took off 1 base at V and 2 bases at J, with 13 bases between the two ends. CDR1 is LGHDT and CDR2 is YNNKEL in the germline V gene (reference sequence). The CDR3 DNA follows: TGTGCCAGCAGCCAAGGGACAGACGTATCCACAGATACGCAGTATTTT. It translates to CASSQGTDVSTDTQYF.

V and J are TRBV27 and TRBJ1-4; D perhaps matches TRBD1 (5 bases). V was pared by 4 bases and J by 13 bases, with 16 bases between. This CDR3 spans 13 amino acids. CDR1 is MNHEY, CDR2 SMNVEV, per germline (reference sequence). In DNA, the CDR3 is TGTGCCAGCAGTTCCCGCAGGGACTCGACACTGTTTTTT. Its protein product is CASSSRRDSTLFF.

This chain uses TRBV28 with TRBJ1-2; D not resolved. The CDR3 has 12 residues. The V and J ends lost 3 bases and 4 bases respectively, with 6 bases between them. The V gene's germline CDR1 is MDHEN and CDR2 SYDVKM. The CDR3 loop is CASSLGPYGYTF. CDR3 nucleotide sequence: TGTGCCAGCAGTTTGGGCCCCTATGGCTACACCTTC.

The rearrangement joins TRBV28 to TRBJ1-5; 7 bases agree with TRBD1. The germline V gene encodes CDR1 MDHEN and CDR2 SYDVKM. After removal of 6 bases from V and 4 bases from J, the junction contained 6 bases not matched to a gene. The CDR3 loop spans 14 amino acids. CDR3 sequence (DNA): TGTGCCAGCAGGACAGGGCCTGGGAATCAGCCCCAGCATTTT. This gives the protein CASRTGPGNQPQHF.

This chain links TRBV24-1 with TRBJ2-7; 11 nucleotides match TRBD1. J gave up 4 bases and V 4 bases, and 5 bases lay outside the gene matches. In germline, CDR1 is KGHDR, CDR2 SFDVKD. The CDR3 covers 15 residues. Here the CDR3 DNA reads TGTGCCACCAGTGACCCCGGGACAGGGGGGTACGAGCAGTACTTC. The encoded protein is CATSDPGTGGYEQYF.

This chain uses TRBV18 with TRBJ1-6; tentative D call: TRBD1 (5 bases). Germline assignment: CDR1 KGHSH and CDR2 LQKENI. V was shortened by 3 bases and J by 0 bases, with 15 bases between the two germline ends. The CDR3 totals 18 residues. CDR3 coding DNA: TGTGCCAGCTCACCGGTCGGGGGATCTAACTCCTATAATTCACCCCTCCACTTT. Translating gives CASSPVGGSNSYNSPLHF. The variable domain in full, completed from reference TRBV18 and TRBJ1-6, reads NAGVMQNPRHLVRRRGQEARLRCSPMKGHSHVYWYRQLPEEGLKFMVYLQKENIIDESGMPKERFSAEFPKEGPSILRIQQVVRGDSAAYFCASSPVGGSNSYNSPLHFGNGTRLTVT.

The rearrangement uses TRBV6-2 or TRBV6-3 and TRBJ1-6, with D possibly being TRBD1 (5 bases). The CDR3 sequence is 12 residues long. The germline V gene has CDR1 MNHEY and CDR2 SVGEGT. The ends were cut back, 6 bases at V and 12 bases at J, with 12 bases in the middle. The CDR3 nucleotides read TGTGCCAGCAGCCGCAGGGAACGACCCCTCCACTTT. Translating gives CASSRRERPLHF.

The chain employs TRBV7-8 and TRBJ2-7; 10 bases align to TRBD1. There are 15 residues in the CDR3. With 5 bases clipped from V and 3 bases from J, the junction kept 7 bases outside the gene matches. Germline CDR1 reads SGHVS; CDR2 reads FQNEAQ. CDR3 in amino acids: CASSRQGATIYEQYF. The CDR3 nucleotides read TGTGCCAGCAGCCGACAGGGGGCTACTATCTACGAGCAGTACTTC.

V is TRBV2 and J is TRBJ1-6, with 7 bases that match TRBD1. Germline CDR1 and CDR2: SNHLY and FYNNEI. Trimming cost V 6 bases and J 5 bases; bases outside gene matches: 10. The CDR3 is made up of 16 amino acids. CDR3 bases: TGTGCCAGCAGCGGGCAGGGGGGACACAATAATTCACCCCTCCACTTT. This gives the protein CASSGQGGHNNSPLHF.

The chain uses TRBV11-2 and TRBJ1-5; D is perhaps TRBD1 (6 bases). The CDR3 loop spans 15 amino acids. Trimming shortened V by 5 bases and J by 9 bases, and 20 bases separated the two germline ends. CDR1 and CDR2 (germline): SGHAT, FQNNGV. In DNA form, the CDR3 reads TGTGCCAGCAGCCCCCGGGACAAGCAAGGTGGGCCCCAGCATTTT. Translated, it gives CASSPRDKQGGPQHF.

This chain uses TRBV28 with TRBJ1-2; D remains ambiguous. The CDR3 consists of 15 residues. CDR1 MDHEN and CDR2 SYDVKM come from the germline V gene. With 4 bases removed from V and 3 bases from J, the gap between germline ends came to 15 bases. CDR3 amino acids: CASSSRNENYYGYTF. For the CDR3, the DNA is TGTGCCAGCAGTTCGCGCAATGAAAATTACTATGGCTACACCTTC.

The CDR3 sequence is CATSRGSSLAGEFEETQYF. The CDR3 DNA reads TGTGCCACCAGCAGAGGCTCGTCACTAGCGGGGGAATTTGAGGAGACCCAGTACTTC. This chain links TRBV15 with TRBJ2-5, with 11 bases matching TRBD2. Germline V lookup: CDR1 LNHNV, CDR2 YYDKDF (reference sequence). The trim removed 1 base at V and 5 bases at J, leaving 15 bases unmatched. The CDR3 is 19 residues long.

This rearrangement joins TRBV7-2 to TRBJ1-4; perhaps TRBD1 as D (5 bases). V lost 7 bases and J lost 2, with 11 bases in between. Germline V gene data show CDR1 as SGHTA and CDR2 as FQGNSA. The CDR3 is made up of 14 amino acids. The CDR3 spells CASNRGGTNEKLFF. In DNA, the CDR3 is TGTGCCAGCAATCGGGGGGGGACTAATGAAAAACTGTTTTTT.

V and J are TRBV5-1 and TRBJ1-1; 7 nucleotides match TRBD1. Trimming removed 1 base from V and 3 bases from J; junction bases left unmatched: 0. The germline gives CDR1 SGHRS, CDR2 YFSETQ. The CDR3 spans 13 residues. CDR3 coding DNA: TGCGCCAGCAGCTTGACAGGGGACACTGAAGCTTTCTTT. Its translation is CASSLTGDTEAFF.